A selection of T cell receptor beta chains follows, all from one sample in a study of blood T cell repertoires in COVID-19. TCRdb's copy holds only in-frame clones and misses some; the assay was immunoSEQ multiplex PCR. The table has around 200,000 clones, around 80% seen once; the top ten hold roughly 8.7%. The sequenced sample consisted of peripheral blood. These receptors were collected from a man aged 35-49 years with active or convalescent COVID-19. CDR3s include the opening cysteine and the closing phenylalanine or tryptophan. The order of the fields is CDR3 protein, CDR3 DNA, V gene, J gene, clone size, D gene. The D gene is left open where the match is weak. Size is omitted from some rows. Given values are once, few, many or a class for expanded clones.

CDR3aa: CASSFGQGNFYEQYF; CDR3nt: TGTGCCAGCAGCTTCGGACAGGGTAACTTCTACGAGCAGTACTTC; v_gene: TRBV7-2; j_gene: TRBJ2-7; abundance: -; d_gene: TRBD1
CDR3aa: CASSYRGEQFF; CDR3nt: TGTGCCAGCAGCTATAGGGGGGAGCAGTTCTTC; v_gene: TRBV12-3/TRBV12-4; j_gene: TRBJ2-1; abundance: -; d_gene: -
CDR3aa: CAWGRGGAPAQYF; CDR3nt: TGTGCCTGGGGGCGGGGGGGCGCCCCGGCCCAGTACTTC; v_gene: TRBV30; j_gene: TRBJ2-5; abundance: -; d_gene: TRBD2
CDR3aa: CASSLGQGRNIQYF; CDR3nt: TGTGCCAGCAGCTTGGGGCAGGGGCGGAACATTCAGTACTTC; v_gene: TRBV5-6; j_gene: TRBJ2-4; abundance: -; d_gene: -
CDR3aa: CAWSEGGNQPQHF; CDR3nt: TGTGCCTGGAGTGAGGGAGGGAATCAGCCCCAGCATTTT; v_gene: TRBV30; j_gene: TRBJ1-5; abundance: -; d_gene: -
CDR3aa: CSARGTDGYTF; CDR3nt: TGCAGTGCTAGAGGGACAGATGGCTACACCTTC; v_gene: TRBV20-1; j_gene: TRBJ1-2; abundance: -; d_gene: -
CDR3aa: CASSYSRMNTEAFF; CDR3nt: TGTGCCAGCTCTTATAGCAGAATGAACACTGAAGCTTTCTTT; v_gene: TRBV18; j_gene: TRBJ1-1; abundance: few; d_gene: -
CDR3aa: CASSSQTGGPYNEQFF; CDR3nt: TGTGCCAGCAGCTCCCAGACAGGGGGTCCCTACAATGAGCAGTTCTTC; v_gene: TRBV3-1/TRBV3-2; j_gene: TRBJ2-1; abundance: -; d_gene: TRBD1
CDR3aa: CASSQTGGSQNTEAFF; CDR3nt: TGTGCCAGCAGCCAAACGGGAGGGTCACAGAACACTGAAGCTTTCTTT; v_gene: TRBV3-1/TRBV3-2; j_gene: TRBJ1-1; abundance: -; d_gene: -
CDR3aa: CASSRAEGKQYF; CDR3nt: TGCGCCAGCAGCCGGGCGGAGGGCAAGCAGTACTTC; v_gene: TRBV5-1; j_gene: TRBJ2-7; abundance: -; d_gene: -
CDR3aa: CASSSAGGYNEQFF; CDR3nt: TGCGCCAGCAGCTCGGCGGGAGGGTACAATGAGCAGTTCTTC; v_gene: TRBV5-1; j_gene: TRBJ2-1; abundance: -; d_gene: TRBD2
CDR3aa: CSVGTGGAVRWEQYF; CDR3nt: TGCAGCGTCGGGACAGGGGGCGCCGTGAGGTGGGAGCAGTACTTC; v_gene: TRBV29-1; j_gene: TRBJ2-7; abundance: many; d_gene: TRBD1
CDR3aa: CSVEVPARGSSYEQYF; CDR3nt: TGCAGCGTTGAAGTTCCCGCTCGTGGCAGCTCCTACGAGCAGTACTTC; v_gene: TRBV29-1; j_gene: TRBJ2-7; abundance: once; d_gene: -